This T cell receptor (beta chain) comes out of a study of cytomegalovirus exposure and HLA in healthy donors. Germline CDR1 SGHAT, CDR2 FQNNGV. Trimming cost V 3 bases and J 0 bases, with 8 bases left between them. The CDR3 totals 14 residues. The study, taken as a whole, reports: Immune exposure information comprised only CMV serostatus. The study assumed roughly uniform donor sequencing depth for presence/absence analyses. The study listed some 160 cytomegalovirus-associated TCR beta chains. A previous analysis found most TCR beta V segments productive roughly 90% or roughly 30% of the time.

In the PCR, 60 Vbeta and 13 Jbeta primers were used. Method: immunoSEQ multiplex PCR; TCRdb's copy keeps in-frame clones and lacks some. This sample has 87,000 or so clones, with 60% to 75% found just once. As concerns this clone: No antigen is known for it.

This chain links TRBV11-2 with TRBJ1-1, with D hard to call. The receptor was isolated from a man between 60 and 70 years old in good health and CMV-seronegative. Sequencing was done on a sample of PBMCs. The CDR3 region is CASSLRFVNTEAFF. The CDR3 bases are TGTGCCAGCAGCTTGAGGTTCGTGAACACTGAAGCTTTCTTT.